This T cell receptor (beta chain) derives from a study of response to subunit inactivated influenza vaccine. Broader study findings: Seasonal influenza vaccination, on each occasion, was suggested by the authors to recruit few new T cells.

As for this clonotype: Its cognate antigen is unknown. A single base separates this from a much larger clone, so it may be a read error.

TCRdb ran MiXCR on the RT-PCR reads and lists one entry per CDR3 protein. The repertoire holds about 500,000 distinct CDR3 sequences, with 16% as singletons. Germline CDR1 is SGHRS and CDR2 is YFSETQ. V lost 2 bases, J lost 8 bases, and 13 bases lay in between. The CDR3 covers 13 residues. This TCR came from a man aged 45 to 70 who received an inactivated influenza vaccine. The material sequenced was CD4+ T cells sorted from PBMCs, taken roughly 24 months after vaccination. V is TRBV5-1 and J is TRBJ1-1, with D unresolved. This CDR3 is CASSFGEKLEAFF. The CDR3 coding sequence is TGCGCCAGCAGCTTTGGGGAAAAACTCGAAGCTTTCTTT.